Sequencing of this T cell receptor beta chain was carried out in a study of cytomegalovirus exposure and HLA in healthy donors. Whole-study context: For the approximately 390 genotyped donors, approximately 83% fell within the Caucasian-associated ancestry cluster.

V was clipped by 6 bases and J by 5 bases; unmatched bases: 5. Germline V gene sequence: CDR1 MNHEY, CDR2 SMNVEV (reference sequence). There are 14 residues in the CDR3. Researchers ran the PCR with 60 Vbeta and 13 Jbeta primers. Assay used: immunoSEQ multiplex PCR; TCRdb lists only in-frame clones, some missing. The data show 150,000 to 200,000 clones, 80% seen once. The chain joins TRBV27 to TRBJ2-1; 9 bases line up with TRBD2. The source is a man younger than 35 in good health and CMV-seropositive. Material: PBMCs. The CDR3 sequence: CASRGGRGNNEQFF. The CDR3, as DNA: TGTGCCAGCAGAGGCGGGAGGGGTAACAATGAGCAGTTCTTC.